The clone carrying this TCR beta chain was detected a few times. These data come from a study of shared clonotypes between healthy human individuals. Method: immunoSEQ multiplex PCR; TCRdb's copy keeps in-frame clones and lacks some. This repertoire shows approximately 340,000 clones, 70% to 75% found once; its top ten account for less than 11%. From germline, CDR1 is MNHNS and CDR2 SASEGT. The V and J ends lost 4 bases and 5 bases respectively, with 9 bases between them. This CDR3 has 14 residues. The J gene is TRBJ1-6, the V gene TRBV6-1; D might be TRBD1 (5 bases). The sample was memory CD4+ T cells sorted from blood. Subset of the sample: CD45RA-negative fraction. This sequence was found in a man aged 25-40 years in good health. In nucleotides, the CDR3 is TGTGCCAGCAGTGTGTCAGGGAATAATTCACCCCTCCACTTT. Its protein product is CASSVSGNNSPLHF.